This paragraph reports one T cell receptor (beta chain). Generated by immunoSEQ multiplex PCR, the TCRdb table keeps only in-frame clones and is missing some. Here the sample spans hundreds of thousands of clones, approximately 87% being singletons. From germline, CDR1 is LNHDA and CDR2 SQIVND (reference sequence). V lost 8 bases, J lost 1 base, and 14 bases lay in between. The CDR3 has 14 amino acids. This record belongs to a study of cytomegalovirus exposure and HLA in healthy donors. The rearrangement links TRBV19 to TRBJ2-5; D tentatively reads TRBD1 or TRBD2 (5 bases each). The receptor comes from a woman aged 18-30 years in good health and CMV-seronegative. Input material: PBMCs. The DNA of the CDR3 is TGTGCCAGTTCCGGGACGGCCGCCCAAGAGACCCAGTACTTC. Translation: CASSGTAAQETQYF.